A selection of T cell receptor beta chains follows, all from one sample in a study of CD8+ T cells in alopecia areata. Produced via immunoSEQ multiplex PCR; TCRdb's table is partial and in-frame only. The sample records about 150,000 clones, around 62% being singletons. The sample was CD8+ T cells sorted from blood. The receptors originated from a human donor in good health. CDR3s include the opening cysteine and the closing phenylalanine or tryptophan. The order of the fields is J gene, D gene, clone size, V gene, CDR3 protein, CDR3 DNA. The D gene is left open where the match is weak. Some rows have no size entry. The others give once, few or many, or a class for an expanded clone.

J: TRBJ2-7
D: .
size: .
V: TRBV6-5
CDR3: CASSYQAGSYEQYF
DNA: TGTGCCAGCAGTTACCAGGCGGGATCCTACGAGCAGTACTTC

J: TRBJ1-2
D: .
size: few
V: TRBV2
CDR3: CASSPSPGGGYGYTF
DNA: TGTGCCAGCAGCCCCAGCCCGGGGGGAGGTTATGGCTACACCTTC

J: TRBJ1-5
D: TRBD1
size: .
V: TRBV6-5
CDR3: CASSTGGRQPQHF
DNA: TGTGCCAGCAGTACAGGGGGCCGTCAGCCCCAGCATTTT

J: TRBJ1-4
D: .
size: .
V: TRBV15
CDR3: CATSVTGEKLFF
DNA: TGTGCCACCAGCGTTACAGGGGAAAAACTGTTTTTT

J: TRBJ1-5
D: .
size: .
V: TRBV27
CDR3: CASTPGPNQPQHF
DNA: TGTGCCAGCACCCCAGGGCCAAATCAGCCCCAGCATTTT

J: TRBJ2-5
D: TRBD2
size: .
V: TRBV5-4
CDR3: CASRYAGLAGGETQYF
DNA: TGTGCCAGCAGATATGCGGGACTAGCGGGAGGAGAGACCCAGTACTTC

J: TRBJ2-7
D: .
size: .
V: TRBV11-1
CDR3: CASSLNRMYEQYF
DNA: TGTGCCAGCAGCTTAAACCGGATGTACGAGCAGTACTTC

J: TRBJ1-1
D: TRBD1
size: .
V: TRBV6-1
CDR3: CASSVRGEGTEAFF
DNA: TGTGCCAGCAGTGTCAGGGGGGAGGGCACTGAAGCTTTCTTT

J: TRBJ1-2
D: TRBD1
size: .
V: TRBV11-2
CDR3: CASSAVRGDRGRLDYGYTF
DNA: TGTGCCAGCAGCGCCGTACGGGGAGACAGGGGGCGATTGGACTATGGCTACACCTTC

J: TRBJ1-1
D: TRBD1
size: .
V: TRBV30
CDR3: CAWSPGTGRTGAFF
DNA: TGTGCCTGGAGCCCCGGGACAGGGAGAACCGGAGCTTTCTTT

J: TRBJ2-2
D: .
size: once
V: TRBV29-1
CDR3: CSVGGGRDTGELFF
DNA: TGCAGCGTTGGAGGGGGTCGGGACACCGGGGAGCTGTTTTTT

J: TRBJ2-4
D: .
size: .
V: TRBV7-6
CDR3: CASSLNGIQYF
DNA: TGTGCCAGCAGCTTAAACGGCATTCAGTACTTC

J: TRBJ2-1
D: TRBD2
size: .
V: TRBV27
CDR3: CASSRREGYNEQFF
DNA: TGTGCCAGCAGTCGACGGGAGGGGTACAATGAGCAGTTCTTC

J: TRBJ2-3
D: .
size: few
V: TRBV7-9
CDR3: CASSPGPSGADTQYF
DNA: TGTGCCAGCAGCCCGGGACCGTCAGGGGCAGATACGCAGTATTTT

J: TRBJ2-1
D: .
size: .
V: TRBV7-6
CDR3: CASSVRGEQFF
DNA: TGTGCCAGCAGCGTCCGGGGTGAGCAGTTCTTC

J: TRBJ2-5
D: TRBD1
size: once
V: TRBV28
CDR3: CASSRTGIVETQYF
DNA: TGTGCCAGCAGCCGGACAGGGATTGTGGAGACCCAGTACTTC

J: TRBJ2-7
D: .
size: few
V: TRBV21-1
CDR3: CASRTYLGQYF
DNA: TGTGCCAGCAGGACCTATCTCGGGCAGTACTTC

J: TRBJ1-4
D: .
size: .
V: TRBV29-1
CDR3: CSVVSDAVNEKLFF
DNA: TGCAGCGTTGTCTCGGACGCGGTTAATGAAAAACTGTTTTTT

J: TRBJ1-5
D: .
size: .
V: TRBV27
CDR3: CASSLFGGNQPQHF
DNA: TGTGCCAGCAGTTTATTTGGGGGAAATCAGCCCCAGCATTTT

J: TRBJ2-5
D: TRBD2
size: few
V: TRBV9
CDR3: CASSVVLAGVGETQYF
DNA: TGTGCCAGCAGCGTAGTTTTAGCGGGAGTCGGAGAGACCCAGTACTTC

J: TRBJ1-2
D: TRBD1
size: .
V: TRBV15
CDR3: CATSSLGQDRNANYGYTF
DNA: TGTGCCACCAGCAGCCTTGGACAGGACAGAAACGCTAACTATGGCTACACCTTC

J: TRBJ2-1
D: TRBD2
size: .
V: TRBV27
CDR3: CASSPQPGLAVYNEQFF
DNA: TGTGCCAGCAGTCCCCAACCGGGACTAGCGGTCTACAATGAGCAGTTCTTC

J: TRBJ2-7
D: .
size: .
V: TRBV5-1
CDR3: CASSLARGRSYEQYF
DNA: TGCGCCAGCAGCTTGGCCCGAGGCCGCTCCTACGAGCAGTACTTC

J: TRBJ2-7
D: .
size: .
V: TRBV4-2
CDR3: CASSQWAGYEQYF
DNA: TGTGCCAGCAGCCAATGGGCTGGCTACGAGCAGTACTTC

J: TRBJ1-2
D: TRBD1
size: few
V: TRBV10-3
CDR3: CAISETGATYGYTF
DNA: TGTGCCATCAGTGAGACAGGGGCGACCTATGGCTACACCTTC